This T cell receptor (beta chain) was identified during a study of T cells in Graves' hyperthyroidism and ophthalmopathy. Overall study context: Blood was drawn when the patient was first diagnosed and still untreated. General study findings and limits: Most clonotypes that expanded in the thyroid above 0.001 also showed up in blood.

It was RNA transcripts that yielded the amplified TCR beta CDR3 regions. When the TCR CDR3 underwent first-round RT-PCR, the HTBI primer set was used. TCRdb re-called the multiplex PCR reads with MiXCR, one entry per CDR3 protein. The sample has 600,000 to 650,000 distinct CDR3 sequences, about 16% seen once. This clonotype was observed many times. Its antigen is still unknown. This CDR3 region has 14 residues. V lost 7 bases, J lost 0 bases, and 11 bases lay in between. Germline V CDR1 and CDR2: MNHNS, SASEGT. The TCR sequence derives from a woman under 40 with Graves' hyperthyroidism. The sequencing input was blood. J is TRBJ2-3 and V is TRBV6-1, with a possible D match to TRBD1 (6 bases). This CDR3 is CASTPGHSTDTQYF. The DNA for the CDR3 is TGTGCCAGCACCCCGGGACACAGCACAGATACGCAGTATTTT.